This T cell receptor (beta chain) was captured by sequencing in a study of T cell repertoires in cytomegalovirus infection. The wider study: The authors relied on CMV epitopes, both recently identified HLA-C-restricted and well-studied HLA-B-restricted.

TCRdb processed the reads anew with MiXCR; each CDR3 protein has one entry. The sample holds around 140,000 distinct CDR3 sequences; 32% are singletons and the top ten take roughly half. The CDR3 is made up of 12 amino acids. Trimming removed 1 base from V and 7 bases from J, with 7 bases in between. With respect to this clonotype: The antigen is undetermined.

The V call is TRBV12-3 or TRBV12-4, the J call TRBJ1-1, with no clear D. Here the sequenced sample was CD8+ T cells from cultured PBMCs, taken from culture after CMV antigen stimulation. The origin of this receptor is a human donor in good health (CMV status not recorded). Some clones in this sample may be carry-over from other donors' samples. The chain's CDR3 is CASSLGRIEAFF. DNA for the CDR3: TGTGCCAGCAGTTTAGGACGGATTGAAGCTTTCTTT.